Presented here are 15 T cell receptor beta chains from one specimen sequenced in a study of blood T cell repertoires in COVID-19. Clones were read by immunoSEQ multiplex PCR, and TCRdb kept only the in-frame ones, dropping some. The profile shows over 90,000 clones, over 70% of them singletons. Sequenced: peripheral blood. These receptors originate from a man in his sixties with acute or convalescent COVID-19.

This sequence joins TRBV21-1 and TRBJ1-4; the table's D call TRBD1 went unverified against the DNA. TRBV21-1 is shown as a pseudogene. The CDR3 length is 16 residues. The CDR3 is CASSSERQQGFEKLFF. The CDR3 DNA is TGTGCCAGCAGCAGCGAAAGACAGCAGGGTTTCGAAAAACTGTTTTTT.

The chain uses TRBV18 and TRBJ2-7; D might be TRBD1 (6 bases). Germline V gene data show CDR1 as KGHSH and CDR2 as LQKENI. Trimming shortened V by 4 bases and J by 5 bases, and 12 bases separated the two germline ends. This CDR3 is built from 13 residues. The CDR3 DNA reads TGTGCCAGCTCACGCAGGGGTTTCCACGAGCAGTACTTC. This sequence encodes CASSRRGFHEQYF. The variable domain in full, completed from reference TRBV18 and TRBJ2-7, reads NAGVMQNPRHLVRRRGQEARLRCSPMKGHSHVYWYRQLPEEGLKFMVYLQKENIIDESGMPKERFSAEFPKEGPSILRIQQVVRGDSAAYFCASSRRGFHEQYFGPGTRLTVT.

This clone was seen a handful of times. The V call is TRBV3-1 (or the pseudogene TRBV3-2), the J call TRBJ1-2, with 7 bases aligning to TRBD1. V trimming: 3 bases; J trimming: 3 bases; junction bases outside the gene matches: 4. Germline V lookup: CDR1 LGHDT, CDR2 YNNKEL (reference sequence). The CDR3 is 14 amino acids. CDR3 in amino acids: CASSQIDRDYGYTF. CDR3 nucleotides: TGTGCCAGCAGCCAGATAGACAGGGACTATGGCTACACCTTC.

This clone is medium-sized. The rearrangement joins TRBV27 to TRBJ2-1; 8 bases agree with TRBD1. V lost 0 bases and J lost 7; bases outside the gene matches: 8. The CDR3 runs 16 residues. From germline, CDR1 is MNHEY and CDR2 SMNVEV (reference sequence). DNA for the CDR3: TGTGCCAGCAGTTTATCGAGTCAGGGGGCGTTGAATGAGCAGTTCTTC. Protein sequence: CASSLSSQGALNEQFF.

CDR3: CASNPPQRTPEGHEQYF. CDR3 nucleotides: TGTGCCAGCAACCCTCCCCAGCGGACTCCGGAGGGGCACGAGCAGTACTTC. The chain joins TRBV7-8 to TRBJ2-7; TRBD2 might be the D (6 bases). The germline gives CDR1 SGHVS, CDR2 FQNEAQ. V was trimmed by 7 bases and J by 5 bases, leaving 27 bases between them. The CDR3 is made up of 17 amino acids.

The chain couples TRBV4-3 to TRBJ2-7; D remains ambiguous. This CDR3 has 15 amino acids. Germline V gives CDR1 LGHNA, CDR2 YSLEER. Trimming removed 1 base from V and 0 bases from J, with 10 bases in between. The CDR3 protein is CASSQVWAASYEQYF. The DNA of the CDR3 is TGCGCCAGCAGCCAAGTCTGGGCAGCCTCCTACGAGCAGTACTTC.

The V call is TRBV6-2 or TRBV6-3, the J call TRBJ2-5, with D possibly TRBD2 on 6 matching bases. The germline V and J ends were trimmed by 0 bases and 1 base, with 9 bases remaining between them. Germline CDR1 and CDR2: MNHEY and SVGEGT. This CDR3 region has 15 residues. The CDR3 region is CASSYSIAAQETQYF. As DNA, the CDR3 is TGTGCCAGCAGTTACTCGATAGCGGCCCAAGAGACCCAGTACTTC.

This clone was counted only a few times. The genes are TRBV7-2 and TRBJ2-7; TRBD2 agrees at 7 bases. The V gene end was trimmed by 7 bases and the J gene end by 0 bases; junction bases not matched to a gene: 9. Germline V lookup: CDR1 SGHTA, CDR2 FQGNSA. The CDR3 is 15 amino acids. CDR3 loop: CASTTVAGPSYEQYF. The DNA of the CDR3 is TGTGCCAGCACCACAGTAGCGGGTCCCTCCTACGAGCAGTACTTC. Supplemented by reference TRBV7-2 and TRBJ2-7, the full variable domain reads GAGVSQSPSNKVTEKGKDVELRCDPISGHTALYWYRQSLGQGLEFLIYFQGNSAPDKSGLPSDRFSAERTGGSVSTLTIQRTQQEDSAVYLCASTTVAGPSYEQYFGPGTRLTVT.

The chain combines TRBV18 with TRBJ2-7, with D perhaps TRBD1 (6 bases). The CDR3 loop spans 12 amino acids. The V gene's germline CDR1 is KGHSH and CDR2 LQKENI. Trimming removed 9 bases from V and 5 bases from J, with 14 bases in between. CDR3 sequence reads: CASRTGSDEQYF. The DNA of the CDR3 is TGTGCCAGTAGAACAGGGTCGGACGAGCAGTACTTC.

J is TRBJ1-4 and V is TRBV6-2 or TRBV6-3; maybe TRBD1 (6 bases). This CDR3 comprises 17 residues. The V and J ends lost 0 bases and 7 bases respectively, with 18 bases between them. Germline V lookup: CDR1 MNHEY, CDR2 SVGEGT. CDR3 in DNA: TGTGCCAGCAGTTACTCTCTCGAACAGGGACAACCTGAAAAACTGTTTTTT. Protein: CASSYSLEQGQPEKLFF.

The chain has TRBV9 and TRBJ2-3, with 9 bases matching TRBD1. Germline CDR1 is SGDLS and CDR2 is YYNGEE. Germline trimming cut 3 bases from V and 0 bases from J; bases unmatched to any gene: 2. The CDR3 contains 15 residues. The CDR3 protein is CASSGGTGSTDTQYF. The CDR3 nucleotides read TGTGCCAGCAGCGGGGGGACAGGGAGCACAGATACGCAGTATTTT.

The chain uses TRBV5-1 and TRBJ2-3; 10 nucleotides agree with TRBD2. This CDR3 is built from 15 residues. J gave up 1 base and V 1 base, and 0 bases lay outside the gene matches. The germline CDR1 and CDR2 sequences are SGHRS and YFSETQ. This CDR3 is CASSLTSGGTDTQYF. The CDR3 DNA reads TGCGCCAGCAGCTTGACTAGCGGGGGCACAGATACGCAGTATTTT.

The V gene is TRBV2, the J gene TRBJ1-5, with 8 positions matching TRBD1. The CDR3 loop spans 15 amino acids. Germline CDR1 SNHLY, CDR2 FYNNEI. The junction had 6 bases not matched to a gene; V was cut back by 6 bases and J by 2 bases. In DNA form, the CDR3 reads TGTGCCAGCAGAGCGGACAGGGCCGGCAATCAGCCCCAGCATTTT. Residues: CASRADRAGNQPQHF.

The V gene is TRBV11-2, the J gene TRBJ1-1; D is undetermined. V was trimmed by 5 bases and J by 4 bases, leaving 17 bases between them. The CDR3 totals 15 residues. Germline CDR1 reads SGHAT; CDR2 reads FQNNGV. DNA of the CDR3: TGTGCCAGCAGCCCACCGACTCTAACGGGCACTGAAGCTTTCTTT. Translation: CASSPPTLTGTEAFF.

This chain connects TRBV28 to TRBJ1-2; tentatively, D is TRBD1 (6 bases). With 7 bases removed from V and 1 base from J, the gap between germline ends came to 10 bases. CDR1 and CDR2 (germline): MDHEN, SYDVKM. The CDR3 has 13 amino acids. CDR3 region: CASNLDSNYGYTF. The DNA for the CDR3 is TGTGCCAGCAATTTGGACAGTAACTATGGCTACACCTTC.